This paragraph reports one TCR beta chain. Germline values: CDR1 SGHRS, CDR2 YFSETQ. The V end was cut by 4 bases, the J end by 4 bases, with 14 bases between. The CDR3 has 14 amino acids. This record belongs to a study of blood T cell repertoires in COVID-19. The repertoire was sequenced with immunoSEQ multiplex PCR; TCRdb's copy has only in-frame clones and lacks some. The profile covers roughly 190,000 clones, with approximately 84% appearing a single time and approximately 2.5% taken by the ten largest. V and J are TRBV5-1 and TRBJ1-1, with D perhaps matching TRBD1 (5 bases). Sequenced material: peripheral blood. This sequence originates from a human donor with acute or convalescent COVID-19. The donor label of this sample is uncertain. The CDR3 bases are TGCGCCAGCAGCCCCCCTCAGGGAGGCACTGAAGCTTTCTTT. Encoded protein: CASSPPQGGTEAFF.